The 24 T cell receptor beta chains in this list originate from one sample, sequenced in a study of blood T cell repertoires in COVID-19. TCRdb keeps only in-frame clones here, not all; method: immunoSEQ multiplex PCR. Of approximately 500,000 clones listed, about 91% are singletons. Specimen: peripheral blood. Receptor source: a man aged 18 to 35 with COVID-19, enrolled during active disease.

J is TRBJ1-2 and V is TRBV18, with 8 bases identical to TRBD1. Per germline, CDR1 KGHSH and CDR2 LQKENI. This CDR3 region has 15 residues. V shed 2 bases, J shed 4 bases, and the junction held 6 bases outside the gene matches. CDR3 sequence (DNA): TGTGCCAGCTCACCAGCAGGACAGGGCAGCTATGGCTACACCTTC. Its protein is CASSPAGQGSYGYTF.

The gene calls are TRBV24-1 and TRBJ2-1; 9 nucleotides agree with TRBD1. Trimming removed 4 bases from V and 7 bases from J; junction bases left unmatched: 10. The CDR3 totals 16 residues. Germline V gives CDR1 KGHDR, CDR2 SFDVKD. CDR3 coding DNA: TGTGCCACCAGTGACCCCGGGACAGGGACTGGGAATGAGCAGTTCTTC. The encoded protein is CATSDPGTGTGNEQFF.

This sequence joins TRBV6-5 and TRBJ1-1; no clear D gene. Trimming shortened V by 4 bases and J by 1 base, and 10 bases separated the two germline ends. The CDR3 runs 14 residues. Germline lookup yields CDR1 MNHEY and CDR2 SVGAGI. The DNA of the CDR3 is TGTGCCAGCAGTTCCGCCGCGGGGAACACTGAAGCTTTCTTT. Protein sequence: CASSSAAGNTEAFF.

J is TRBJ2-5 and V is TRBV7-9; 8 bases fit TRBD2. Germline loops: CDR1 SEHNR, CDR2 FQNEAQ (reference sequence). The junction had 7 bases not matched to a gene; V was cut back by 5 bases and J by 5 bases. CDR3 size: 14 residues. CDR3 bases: TGTGCCAGCAGCCGAAGAGCGGGGGAGGAGACCCAGTACTTC. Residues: CASSRRAGEETQYF.

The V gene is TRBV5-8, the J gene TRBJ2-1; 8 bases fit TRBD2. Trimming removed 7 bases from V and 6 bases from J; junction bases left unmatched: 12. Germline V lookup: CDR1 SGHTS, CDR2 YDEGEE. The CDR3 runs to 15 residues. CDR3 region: CASLNHRGGSNEQFF. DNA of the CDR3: TGTGCCAGCTTAAATCACCGGGGGGGCTCCAATGAGCAGTTCTTC.

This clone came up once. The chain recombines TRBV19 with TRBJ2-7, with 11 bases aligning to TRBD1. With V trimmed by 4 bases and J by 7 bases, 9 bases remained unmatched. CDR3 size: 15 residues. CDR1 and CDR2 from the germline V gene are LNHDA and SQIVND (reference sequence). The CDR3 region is CASSNSGQGAEEQYF. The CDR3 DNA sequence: TGTGCCAGTAGTAATAGTGGACAGGGGGCAGAGGAGCAGTACTTC.

CDR3 DNA: TGCGCCAGCAGCCAAGATCGAGATGGGCGGGGCAATCAGCCCCAGCATTTT. It is translated as CASSQDRDGRGNQPQHF. The chain recombines TRBV4-1 with TRBJ1-5; D call uncertain. V gave up 0 bases and J gave up 2 bases, with 14 bases separating them. The germline gives CDR1 MGHRA, CDR2 YSYEKL. The CDR3 covers 17 residues.

Here the CDR3 reads CASSLGDGVWNRNTIYF. The CDR3 nucleotides read TGTGCCAGCAGCTTAGGTGACGGAGTATGGAATCGAAACACCATATATTTT. The rearrangement joins TRBV11-2 to TRBJ1-3; no clear D gene. The CDR3 runs to 17 residues. Germline V gives CDR1 SGHAT, CDR2 FQNNGV. The V gene lost 1 base and the J gene lost 5 bases, with 18 bases spanning the gap.

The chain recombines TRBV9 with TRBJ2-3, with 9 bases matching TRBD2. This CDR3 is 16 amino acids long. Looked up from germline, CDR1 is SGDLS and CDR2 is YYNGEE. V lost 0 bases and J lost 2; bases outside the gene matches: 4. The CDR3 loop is CASSVVGGGDTDTQYF. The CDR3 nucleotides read TGTGCCAGCAGCGTAGTGGGCGGGGGGGACACAGATACGCAGTATTTT.

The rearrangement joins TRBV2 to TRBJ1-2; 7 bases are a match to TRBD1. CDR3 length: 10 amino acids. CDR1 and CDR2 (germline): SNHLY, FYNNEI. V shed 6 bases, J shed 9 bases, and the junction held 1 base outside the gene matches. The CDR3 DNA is TGTGCCAGCAGGACAGGGAGCTACACCTTC. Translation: CASRTGSYTF. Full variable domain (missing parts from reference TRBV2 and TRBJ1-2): EPEVTQTPSHQVTQMGQEVILRCVPISNHLYFYWYRQILGQKVEFLVSFYNNEISEKSEIFDDQFSVERPDGSNFTLKIRSTKLEDSAMYFCASRTGSYTFGSGTRLTVV.

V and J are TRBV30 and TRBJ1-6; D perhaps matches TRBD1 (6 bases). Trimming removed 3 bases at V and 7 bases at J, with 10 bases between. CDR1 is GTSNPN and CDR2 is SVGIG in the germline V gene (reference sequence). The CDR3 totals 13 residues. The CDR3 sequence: CAWRGTPNSPLHF. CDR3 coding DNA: TGTGCCTGGAGAGGGACACCAAATTCACCCCTCCACTTT.

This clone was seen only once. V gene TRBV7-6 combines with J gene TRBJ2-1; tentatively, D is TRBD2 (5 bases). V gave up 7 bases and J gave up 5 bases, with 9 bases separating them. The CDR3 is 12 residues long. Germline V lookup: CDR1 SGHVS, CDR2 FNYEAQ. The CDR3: CASTSGNNEQFF. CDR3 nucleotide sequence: TGTGCCAGCACCTCCGGGAACAATGAGCAGTTCTTC.

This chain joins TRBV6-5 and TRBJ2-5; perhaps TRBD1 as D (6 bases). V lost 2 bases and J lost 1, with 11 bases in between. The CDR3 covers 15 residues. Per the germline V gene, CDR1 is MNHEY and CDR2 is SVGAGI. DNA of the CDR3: TGTGCCAGCAGTTACGGATGGGACACCCAAGAGACCCAGTACTTC. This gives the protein CASSYGWDTQETQYF.

This chain's CDR3 is CASSYSVNIQYF. CDR3 DNA sequence: TGTGCCAGCAGTTACTCCGTGAACATTCAGTACTTC. The gene calls are TRBV6-2 or TRBV6-3 and TRBJ2-4; D unclear. Germline lookup yields CDR1 MNHEY and CDR2 SVGEGT. Trimming stripped 0 bases from V and 7 bases from J, with 4 bases between. CDR3 size: 12 residues.

CDR3 region: CASSLVATKFQTQYF. In nucleotides, the CDR3 is TGCGCCAGCAGCTTGGTGGCGACTAAGTTCCAGACCCAGTACTTC. This chain links TRBV5-1 with TRBJ2-5, with D maybe TRBD2 (5 bases). The CDR3 loop spans 15 amino acids. The germline V gene encodes CDR1 SGHRS and CDR2 YFSETQ. The V and J ends lost 0 bases and 6 bases respectively, with 15 bases between them.

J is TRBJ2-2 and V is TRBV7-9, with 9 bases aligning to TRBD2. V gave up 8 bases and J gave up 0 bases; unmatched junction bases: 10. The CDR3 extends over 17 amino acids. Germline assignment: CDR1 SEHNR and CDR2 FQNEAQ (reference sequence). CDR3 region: CASVYGGGAANTGELFF. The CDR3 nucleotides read TGTGCCAGCGTGTATGGCGGGGGGGCCGCGAACACCGGGGAGCTGTTTTTT.

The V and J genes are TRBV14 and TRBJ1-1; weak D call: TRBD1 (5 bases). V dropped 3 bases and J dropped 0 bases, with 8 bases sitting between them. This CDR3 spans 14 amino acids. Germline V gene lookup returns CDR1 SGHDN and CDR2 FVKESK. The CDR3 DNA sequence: TGTGCCAGCAGCCAGGGGCTGTTGAACACTGAAGCTTTCTTT. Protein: CASSQGLLNTEAFF.

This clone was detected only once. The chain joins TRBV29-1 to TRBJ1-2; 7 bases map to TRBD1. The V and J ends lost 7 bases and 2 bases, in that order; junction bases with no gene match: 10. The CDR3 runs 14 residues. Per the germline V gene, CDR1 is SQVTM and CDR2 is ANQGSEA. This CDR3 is CSAGGQEFNYGYTF. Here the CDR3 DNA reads TGCAGCGCTGGCGGACAGGAGTTCAACTATGGCTACACCTTC.

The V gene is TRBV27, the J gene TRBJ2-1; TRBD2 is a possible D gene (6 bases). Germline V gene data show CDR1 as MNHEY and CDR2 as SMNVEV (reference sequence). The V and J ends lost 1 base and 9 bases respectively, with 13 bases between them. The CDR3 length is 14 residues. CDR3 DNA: TGTGCCAGCAGTTTATGGGAGGCTCGAGCTGAGCAGTTCTTC. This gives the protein CASSLWEARAEQFF.

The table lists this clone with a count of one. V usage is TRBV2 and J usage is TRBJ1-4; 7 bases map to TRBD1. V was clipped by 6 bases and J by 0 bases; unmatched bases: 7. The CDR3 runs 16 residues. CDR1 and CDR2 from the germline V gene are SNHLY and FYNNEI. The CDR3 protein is CASRNGQVATNEKLFF. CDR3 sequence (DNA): TGTGCCAGCAGGAATGGACAGGTTGCAACTAATGAAAAACTGTTTTTT.

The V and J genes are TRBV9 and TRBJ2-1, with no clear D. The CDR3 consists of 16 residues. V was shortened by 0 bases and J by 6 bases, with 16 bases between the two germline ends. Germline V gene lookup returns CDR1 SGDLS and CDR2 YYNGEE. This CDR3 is CASSVEFSAPSNEQFF. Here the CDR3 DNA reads TGTGCCAGCAGCGTAGAGTTCAGCGCACCTTCCAATGAGCAGTTCTTC.

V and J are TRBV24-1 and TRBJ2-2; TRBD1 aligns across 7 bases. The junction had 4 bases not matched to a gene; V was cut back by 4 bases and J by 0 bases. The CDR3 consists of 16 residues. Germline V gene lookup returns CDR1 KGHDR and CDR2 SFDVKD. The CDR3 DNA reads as TGTGCCACCAGTGAAACCGGGACAGCGAACACCGGGGAGCTGTTTTTT. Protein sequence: CATSETGTANTGELFF.

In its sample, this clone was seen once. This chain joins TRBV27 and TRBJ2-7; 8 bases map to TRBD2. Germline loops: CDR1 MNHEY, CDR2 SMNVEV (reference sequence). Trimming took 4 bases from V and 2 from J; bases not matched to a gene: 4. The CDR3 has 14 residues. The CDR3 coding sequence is TGTGCCAGCAGTTCGCTACTAGCGGCCTACGAGCAGTACTTC. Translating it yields CASSSLLAAYEQYF.

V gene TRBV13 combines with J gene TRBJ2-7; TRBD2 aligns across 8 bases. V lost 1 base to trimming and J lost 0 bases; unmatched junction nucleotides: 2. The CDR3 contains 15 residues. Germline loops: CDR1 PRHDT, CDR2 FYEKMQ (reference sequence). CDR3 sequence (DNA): TGTGCCAGCAGCTTAGCCCTAGCGGGCTCCTACGAGCAGTACTTC. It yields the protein CASSLALAGSYEQYF.